One sample yielded the 9 T cell receptor beta chains listed below, sequenced in a study of blood T cell repertoires in COVID-19. The data were produced by immunoSEQ multiplex PCR, yet TCRdb's version contains in-frame clones alone and is incomplete. The top ten clones hold 1.5% to 2% of a sample with 250,000 to 300,000 clones, approximately 88% of them seen once. The material sequenced was PBMCs or T cells enriched from blood (not recorded which). The receptors come from a woman in her thirties or forties who had recovered from COVID-19.

The table lists this clone with a count of one. This chain links TRBV5-4 with TRBJ2-4; TRBD2 aligns across 7 bases. Germline V gene data show CDR1 as SGHNT and CDR2 as YYREEE (reference sequence). The CDR3 length is 15 residues. V shed 2 bases, J shed 0 bases, and the junction held 2 bases outside the gene matches. CDR3 in DNA: TGTGCCAGCAGCTTAGCGGGATTAGCCAAAAACATTCAGTACTTC. Encoded protein: CASSLAGLAKNIQYF. Full variable domain (rest looked up from reference TRBV5-4 and TRBJ2-4): ETGVTQSPTHLIKTRGQQVTLRCSSQSGHNTVSWYQQALGQGPQFIFQYYREEENGRGNFPPRFSGLQFPNYSSELNVNALELDDSALYLCASSLAGLAKNIQYFGAGTRLSVL.

The chain links TRBV7-3 to TRBJ2-1; no clear D gene. V shed 4 bases and J shed 7 bases, with 8 bases lying between them. Germline-derived CDR1 and CDR2 are SGHTA and FQGTGA. The CDR3 runs to 12 residues. The CDR3 DNA sequence: TGTGCCAGCAGCTACCGAGAAAATGAGCAGTTCTTC. Translated: CASSYRENEQFF.

V and J are TRBV7-2 and TRBJ1-2, with a weak D call TRBD1 (6 bases). Germline CDR1 and CDR2: SGHTA and FQGNSA. V was trimmed by 1 base and J by 1 base, leaving 13 bases between them. The CDR3 length is 16 residues. The CDR3 protein is CASSLGGGRVNYGYTF. The CDR3 nucleotides read TGTGCCAGCAGCTTAGGGGGGGGCAGAGTTAACTATGGCTACACCTTC. The entire variable domain, with the rest obtained from reference TRBV7-2 and TRBJ1-2, is as follows: GAGVSQSPSNKVTEKGKDVELRCDPISGHTALYWYRQSLGQGLEFLIYFQGNSAPDKSGLPSDRFSAERTGGSVSTLTIQRTQQEDSAVYLCASSLGGGRVNYGYTFGSGTRLTVV.

The rearrangement links TRBV19 to TRBJ1-5; D is perhaps TRBD1 (6 bases). Germline CDR1 and CDR2: LNHDA and SQIVND (reference sequence). V lost 5 bases, J lost 7 bases, and 15 bases lay in between. The CDR3 has 14 residues. The CDR3 loop is CASSSLTGVQPQHF. The CDR3 DNA follows: TGTGCCAGTAGTTCCTTGACAGGTGTGCAGCCCCAGCATTTT. Full variable domain (rest looked up from reference TRBV19 and TRBJ1-5): DGGITQSPKYLFRKEGQNVTLSCEQNLNHDAMYWYRQDPGQGLRLIYYSQIVNDFQKGDIAEGYSVSREKKESFPLTVTSAQKNPTAFYLCASSSLTGVQPQHFGDGTRLSIL.

The chain employs TRBV5-1 and TRBJ2-2; 7 bases are a match to TRBD1. Germline lookup yields CDR1 SGHRS and CDR2 YFSETQ. This CDR3 is 14 amino acids long. Germline trimming cut 0 bases from V and 4 bases from J; bases unmatched to any gene: 0. The CDR3, as DNA: TGCGCCAGCAGCTTGGACAGGGGCACCGGGGAGCTGTTTTTT. Translating it yields CASSLDRGTGELFF.

The rearrangement links TRBV9 to TRBJ1-3; a possible D gene is TRBD1 (5 bases). Germline CDR1 reads SGDLS; CDR2 reads YYNGEE. This CDR3 region has 15 residues. Trimming cost V 2 bases and J 5 bases, with 14 bases left between them. In DNA, the CDR3 is TGTGCCAGCAGCGTTAGTGCAGGGTCCAGAAACACCATATATTTT. Protein sequence: CASSVSAGSRNTIYF.

The rearrangement uses TRBV13 and TRBJ2-1, with 15 bases lining up with TRBD2. This CDR3 contains 16 residues. V lost 3 bases and J lost 5; bases outside the gene matches: 2. CDR1 and CDR2 (germline): PRHDT, FYEKMQ (reference sequence). In DNA, the CDR3 is TGTGCCAGCAGCTTGGGACTAGCGGGGGGCCACAATGAGCAGTTCTTC. Amino acid sequence: CASSLGLAGGHNEQFF.

V usage is TRBV5-1 and J usage is TRBJ1-1; D is possibly TRBD1 (6 bases). Per the germline V gene, CDR1 is SGHRS and CDR2 is YFSETQ. The CDR3 has 13 amino acids. V was cut by 4 bases and J by 5 bases, with 12 bases left in between. This chain's CDR3 is CASSPRGGTEAFF. Here the CDR3 DNA reads TGCGCCAGCAGCCCCAGGGGAGGGACTGAAGCTTTCTTT.

This clone appeared a single time. The CDR3 spells CASSEPGEPYGYTF. The CDR3 nucleotides read TGTGCCAGCAGTGAACCAGGGGAGCCCTATGGCTACACCTTC. This sequence joins TRBV6-1 and TRBJ1-2; the D gene is possibly TRBD1 (6 bases). CDR3 length: 14 amino acids. V gave up 2 bases and J gave up 4 bases, with 11 bases separating them. Germline CDR1 MNHNS, CDR2 SASEGT.